This TCR beta chain stems from a study of T-cell memory formation after mild COVID-19 (dated by TCRdb to about 2021). At the level of the whole study: TCR sequence clusters from the two donors were largely donor specific. In a couple of donors, T-cell clones that expanded and contracted after mild COVID-19 were followed by sequencing TCRalpha and TCRbeta repertoires longitudinally. The cohort was made up of two young adult volunteers, one female and one male, who were previously healthy. What the research found in general, with its limitations: Contracting CD4+ clones were located mainly in the CM and EM memory subsets, whereas CD8+ clones were found to be enriched in EMRA. Some responding clones were detected in pre-infection memory, suggesting pre-existing cross-reactive memory T cells joined the SARS-CoV-2 response. Whether the second-wave clones peaking on day 37 were SARS-CoV-2 specific was not confirmed. Clones that contracted from day 15 to 85 showed balanced CD4/CD8 phenotypes, whereas a second wave of clones that expanded from day 15 to 37 leaned towards CD4+. The study included only a couple of mild cases, and larger cohorts that include severe cases with pre-infection samples were judged to be necessary.

The CDR3, from cysteine to phenylalanine, totals 15 residues. The CDR3 DNA has 45 bases and is translated from base 1. CDR1 MNHNS and CDR2 SASEGT were looked up in the germline V gene. Relative to germline, V is missing 1 base and J is missing 3 bases, with 1 base of the junction outside any gene match. This clonotype was detected only a few times. Its binding antigen is unknown. No much larger clone is present one base from it, and per-base qualities are unavailable. PBMCs were isolated by Ficoll-Paque density gradient centrifugation. Sequencing instrument: Illumina NovaSeq 6000. cDNA libraries for TCRalpha and TCRbeta were prepared by 5'RACE using constant-segment primers, with sample barcodes and unique molecular identifiers added. Trizol reagent was used to extract RNA from every sample. The libraries were amplified in two PCR steps, and the second step added a second sample barcode and Illumina TruSeq adapters. Sequencing of libraries was performed on an Illumina NovaSeq with 2 x 150 bp paired-end reads. Per the original workflow: The reads were demultiplexed and collapsed into UMI-guided consensus sequences using migec v1.2.7. Using mixcr v2.1.11, the UMI consensuses were aligned to TRA and TRB V and J templates and assembled into clonotypes. Clonotypes were classified as expanded or contracted when called significant by both edgeR and NoisET, with noise models trained on biological replicates. edgeR calls used a false discovery rate-adjusted p below 0.01 and a log2 fold-change threshold of 1. As an exploratory analysis of dynamics, max-normalized trajectories of the 1000 most abundant clonotypes were examined with PCA combined with hierarchical clustering. The CD4 or CD8 phenotype of responding clones was assigned using the separately sequenced CD4+ and CD8+ repertoires. Using fastp at Q25 and MiXCR, TCRdb reprocessed the public reads and kept productive beta chains. Each entry merges the rows of one CDR3 protein and shows their most common DNA and genes. The authors' filters were not applied to this entry. For this sample the table gives roughly 310,000 distinct CDR3 sequences, of which 15% were detected only once. The ten largest clones capture about 22% of the sample.

This TCR was recovered from a man younger than 35 who had mild COVID-19 (a few samples of this study predate the infection). The sample titles of this study are shuffled in the database, so cell type and time point are left out; the donor was told from shared clones. This chain joins TRBV6-1 to TRBJ2-3; 10 of the junction bases match TRBD2. The sequencing sample was made of PBMCs or a T cell subset sorted from them (not recorded which). The DNA sequence reads TGTGCCAGCAGTGAAGAGCGGGGGGGGACAGATACGCAGTATTTT. This yields the protein CASSEERGGTDTQYF.